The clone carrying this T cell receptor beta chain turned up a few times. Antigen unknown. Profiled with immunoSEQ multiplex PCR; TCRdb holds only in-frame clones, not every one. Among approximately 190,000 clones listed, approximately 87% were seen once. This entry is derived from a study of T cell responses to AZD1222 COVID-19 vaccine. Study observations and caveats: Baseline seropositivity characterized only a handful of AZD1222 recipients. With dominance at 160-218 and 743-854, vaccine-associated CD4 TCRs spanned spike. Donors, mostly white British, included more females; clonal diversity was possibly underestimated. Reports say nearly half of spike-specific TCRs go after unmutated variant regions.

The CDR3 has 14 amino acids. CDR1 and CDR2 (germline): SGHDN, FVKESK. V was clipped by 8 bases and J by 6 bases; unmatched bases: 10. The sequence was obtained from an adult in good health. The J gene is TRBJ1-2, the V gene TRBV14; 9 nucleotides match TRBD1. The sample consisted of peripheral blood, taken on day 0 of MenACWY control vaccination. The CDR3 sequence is CASRGTGKGDGYTF. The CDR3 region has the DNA TGTGCCAGCCGGGGGACAGGGAAGGGGGATGGCTACACCTTC.